This T cell receptor (beta chain) was identified in a study of a mutant IDH1 vaccine in newly diagnosed glioma. In the study overall: Patients were started on vaccination 4-6 weeks after radiotherapy alone, or with temozolomide cycles. Study-level points and caveats: Among top peripheral T cell clonotypes, changes seemed unrelated to pseudoprogression.

This table comes from immunoSEQ multiplex PCR, and its TCRdb copy is limited to in-frame clones, with some not included. This sample has some 29,000 clones, with about 70% found just once. The time point here: week 35, safety follow-up. Doses consisted of 300 ug of mutant IDH1 20-mer peptide each, paired with topical imiquimod. As to this clone: As yet, its antigen is unknown.

The sample consisted of PBMCs, taken from a glioma patient whose treatment included an IDH1 peptide vaccine. The TCR sequence derives from a man aged 50-59 years with glioma.

The CDR3 DNA reads TGTGCCAGCAGTTTATACCTAGGGGGGAAGGGCAATCAGCCCCAGCATTTT. Translated, it gives CASSLYLGGKGNQPQHF. The chain employs TRBV28 and TRBJ1-5, with D maybe TRBD1 (6 bases). This CDR3 is built from 17 residues. Germline loops: CDR1 MDHEN, CDR2 SYDVKM. The ends were cut back, 1 base at V and 2 bases at J, with 15 bases in the middle.